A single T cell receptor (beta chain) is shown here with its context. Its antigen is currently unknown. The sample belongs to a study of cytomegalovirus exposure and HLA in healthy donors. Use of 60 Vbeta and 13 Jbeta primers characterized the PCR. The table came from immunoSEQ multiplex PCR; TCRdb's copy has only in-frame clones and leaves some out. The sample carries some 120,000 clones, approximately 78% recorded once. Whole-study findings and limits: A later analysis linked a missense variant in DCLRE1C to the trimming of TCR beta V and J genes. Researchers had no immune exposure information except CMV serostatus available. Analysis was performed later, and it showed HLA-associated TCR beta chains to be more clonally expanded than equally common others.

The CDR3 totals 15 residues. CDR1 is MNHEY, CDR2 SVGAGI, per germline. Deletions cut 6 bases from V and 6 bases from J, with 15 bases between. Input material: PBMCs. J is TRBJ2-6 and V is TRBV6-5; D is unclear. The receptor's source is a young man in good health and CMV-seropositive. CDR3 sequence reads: CASSPIRGVANVLTF. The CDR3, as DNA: TGTGCCAGCAGCCCCATAAGAGGAGTGGCCAACGTCCTGACTTTC.